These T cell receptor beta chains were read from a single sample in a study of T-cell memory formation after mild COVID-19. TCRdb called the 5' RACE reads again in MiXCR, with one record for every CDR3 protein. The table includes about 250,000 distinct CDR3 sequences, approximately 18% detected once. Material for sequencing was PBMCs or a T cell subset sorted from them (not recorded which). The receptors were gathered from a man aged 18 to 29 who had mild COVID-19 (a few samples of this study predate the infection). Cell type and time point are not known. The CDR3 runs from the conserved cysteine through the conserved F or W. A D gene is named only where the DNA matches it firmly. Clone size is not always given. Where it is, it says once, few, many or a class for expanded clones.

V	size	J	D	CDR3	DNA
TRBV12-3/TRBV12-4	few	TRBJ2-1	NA	CASSFVAGNEQFF	TGTGCCAGCAGTTTTGTTGCGGGGAATGAGCAGTTCTTC
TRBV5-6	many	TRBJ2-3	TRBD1	CASSYQGDTDTQYF	TGTGCCAGCAGCTACCAGGGGGACACAGATACGCAGTATTTT
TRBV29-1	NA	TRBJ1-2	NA	CSGTRGMDYGYTF	TGCAGCGGGACCAGGGGAATGGACTATGGCTACACCTTC
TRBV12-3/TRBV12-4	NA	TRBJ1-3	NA	CASSRQDSGNTIYF	TGTGCCAGCAGTCGACAGGACTCTGGAAACACCATATATTTT
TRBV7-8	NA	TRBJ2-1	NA	CASSLYLALGNEQFF	TGTGCCAGCAGCTTATATTTGGCCCTCGGCAATGAGCAGTTCTTC
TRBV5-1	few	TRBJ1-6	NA	CASSTGPDSPLHF	TGCGCCAGCAGCACCGGTCCCGATTCACCCCTCCACTTT
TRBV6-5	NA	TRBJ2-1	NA	CASSTSSGFYNEQFF	TGTGCCAGCTCGACCTCCTCGGGATTCTACAATGAGCAGTTCTTC
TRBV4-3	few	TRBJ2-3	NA	CASSQEVGGAGATDTQYF	TGCGCCAGCAGCCAAGAAGTTGGGGGGGCCGGGGCCACAGATACGCAGTATTTT
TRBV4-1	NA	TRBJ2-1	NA	CASSLDHRSEQFF	TGCGCCAGCAGCTTAGATCACCGCTCTGAGCAGTTCTTC
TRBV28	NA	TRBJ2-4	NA	CASSDAVYLAKNIQYF	TGTGCCAGCAGTGATGCCGTGTATCTAGCCAAAAACATTCAGTACTTC
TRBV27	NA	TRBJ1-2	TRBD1	CASGDRLYGYTF	TGTGCCAGCGGGGACAGGTTGTATGGCTACACCTTC
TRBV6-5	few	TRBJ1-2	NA	CASSYSYAGRDGYTF	TGTGCCAGCAGTTACTCATACGCAGGAAGAGACGGCTACACCTTC
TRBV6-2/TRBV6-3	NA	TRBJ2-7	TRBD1	CASSWGQGATYEQYF	TGTGCCAGCAGCTGGGGACAGGGGGCGACCTACGAGCAGTACTTC
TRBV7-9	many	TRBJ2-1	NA	CASSFWGLDNEQFF	TGTGCCAGCAGCTTTTGGGGTTTGGACAATGAGCAGTTCTTC
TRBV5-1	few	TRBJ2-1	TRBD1	CASREDGTGPVGQFF	TGCGCCAGCAGGGAAGACGGGACAGGTCCAGTCGGGCAGTTCTTC
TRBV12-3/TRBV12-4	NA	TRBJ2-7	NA	CASSRTSVPYEQYF	TGTGCCAGCAGTCGAACATCGGTCCCCTACGAGCAGTACTTC
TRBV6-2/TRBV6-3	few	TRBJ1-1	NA	CASGSHRNTEAFF	TGTGCCAGCGGGTCCCACCGGAACACTGAAGCTTTCTTT
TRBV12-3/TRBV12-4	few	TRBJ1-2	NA	CASSHLRIYGYTF	TGTGCCAGCAGTCATCTGAGGATTTATGGCTACACCTTC
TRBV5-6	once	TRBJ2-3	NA	CASSLTGGPSTDTQYF	TGTGCCAGCAGTTTAACCGGGGGCCCTAGCACAGATACGCAGTATTTT
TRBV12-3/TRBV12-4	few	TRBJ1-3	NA	CASSPHNSGNTIYF	TGTGCCAGCAGCCCCCACAACTCTGGAAACACCATATATTTT
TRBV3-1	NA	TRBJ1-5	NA	CASSLGTGNQPQHF	TGTGCCAGCAGCCTGGGGACGGGGAATCAGCCCCAGCATTTT
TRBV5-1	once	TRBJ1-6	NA	CASSLAQATNSPLHF	TGCGCCAGCAGCTTGGCCCAGGCAACTAATTCACCCCTCCACTTT
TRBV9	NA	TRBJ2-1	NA	CASSVEVAYNEQFF	TGTGCCAGCAGCGTAGAGGTGGCTTACAATGAGCAGTTCTTC
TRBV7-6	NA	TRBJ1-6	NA	CASSPRTASGGSPLHF	TGTGCCAGCAGCCCCCGGACAGCGTCGGGGGGTTCACCCCTCCACTTT